The clone carrying this T cell receptor beta chain was observed many times. The authors made TCR beta cDNA from around 500 ng total RNA with a constant-region primer. Three nested multiplex PCR rounds, a slightly modified ARM-PCR method, built the TCR beta libraries. The first two PCR rounds used TRBV1-TRBV30 forward primers with a C-beta reverse primer, 9 to 10 cycles each. TCRdb fed the multiplex PCR reads into MiXCR, producing one record per CDR3 protein. The sample lists 300,000 to 400,000 distinct CDR3 sequences, 65% occurring once. These data belong to a study of tumor-infiltrating lymphocytes in primary liver carcinoma. The length of the CDR3 is 13 residues. V shed 8 bases, J shed 4 bases, and the junction held 5 bases outside the gene matches. CDR1 is MNHEY and CDR2 is SVGAGI in the germline V gene. The study extracted blood RNA from unsorted whole blood and also extracted germline DNA.

This rearrangement joins TRBV6-5 to TRBJ1-5, with 7 bases aligning to TRBD1. This TCR derives from a man aged 35-49 years with primary liver carcinoma and hepatitis B virus infection. Input material: peripheral blood. CDR3 sequence: CASGYRGNQPQHF. CDR3 nucleotide sequence: TGTGCCAGCGGATACAGGGGTAATCAGCCCCAGCATTTT.